This T cell receptor (beta chain) was documented in a study of siplizumab effects on memory and regulatory T cells. Overall study results and limits: The apparent diversity of naive T cells exceeded that of memory cells, and naive T cells seemed to make a major contribution to the alloresponse. Roughly 80-96% of proliferating CD4+ or CD8+ clones lacked a naive or memory phenotype that could be assigned.

With respect to this clone: As yet, its antigen is unknown.

Assays covered around 10^5 TCR templates per sample. Sequencing used immunoSEQ multiplex PCR; TCRdb keeps in-frame clones, though not all of them. The repertoire holds 50,000 to 70,000 clones, with roughly 96% as singletons. Germline lookup yields CDR1 SGHRS and CDR2 YFSETQ. Trimming took 2 bases from V and 5 from J, leaving 10 bases between them. This CDR3 region has 13 residues. In a few donor pairs, unstimulated naive, memory, effector memory and TEMRA subsets were sequenced. This chain uses TRBV5-1 with TRBJ2-5; D is perhaps TRBD2 (6 bases). The sequence came from a human donor in good health. Source material: naive CD8+ T cells sorted from blood. Here the CDR3 reads CASSFETSETQYF. The DNA for the CDR3 is TGCGCCAGCAGCTTCGAAACTAGCGAGACCCAGTACTTC.